The clone carrying this TCR beta chain was seen a handful of times. The target antigen is unknown. This entry comes from a study of beta chain features in type 1 diabetes. Study-level results: High-TCR-expressing cells could be over-represented by cDNA sequencing.

What was sequenced were expressed TCRB transcripts, since all of the isolated RNA had been reverse transcribed. Only in-frame clones appear in the TCRdb table, and some are missing; sequencing was by immunoSEQ multiplex PCR. This sample has 850,000 to 900,000 clones, with roughly 17% found just once. Naive, central memory, regulatory and stem cell-like memory cells within the CD4+ compartment were sorted using CD45RO/CCR7/CD25/CD127/CD95/CD27. Material: naive CD4+ T cells from blood. The clonotype originates from a woman aged 18-29 years in good health.

The CDR3 DNA sequence: TGTGCCAGCAGCTTAGGTGCAGGGGTAAATCAGCCCCAGCATTTT. Encoded protein: CASSLGAGVNQPQHF. This chain connects TRBV7-9 to TRBJ1-5; possible D gene TRBD1, 6 bases. The germline V gene encodes CDR1 SEHNR and CDR2 FQNEAQ (reference sequence). Between the trimmed V and J ends, which lost 1 base and 4 bases, there was a span of 11 bases. This CDR3 has 15 amino acids.